This TCR beta chain is drawn from a study of shared clonotypes between healthy human individuals. The repertoire was sequenced with immunoSEQ multiplex PCR; TCRdb's copy has only in-frame clones and lacks some. This repertoire shows millions of clones, roughly 94% found once; its top ten account for around 1.1%. Study-wide findings and caveats: Represented diversity (both genetic and exposure-history) was limited by the small number of donors.

This clone was counted once. What it recognizes is unknown. The CDR3 contains 17 residues. Germline loops: CDR1 PRHDT, CDR2 FYEKMQ (reference sequence). V was clipped by 6 bases and J by 2 bases, with 19 bases between them. Naive CD8 cells, CD45RO-negative and positively selected for CCR7, excluded terminally differentiated effector memory CD45RA+ cells. This chain uses TRBV13 with TRBJ2-2, with a possible D match to TRBD1 (6 bases). The clonotype originates from a man between 18 and 35 years old in good health. The source material was naive CD8+ T cells sorted from blood. CDR3 sequence (DNA): TGTGCCAGCAGGGACACTCGGACAGAGGGTAACACCGGGGAGCTGTTTTTT. Translating gives CASRDTRTEGNTGELFF.